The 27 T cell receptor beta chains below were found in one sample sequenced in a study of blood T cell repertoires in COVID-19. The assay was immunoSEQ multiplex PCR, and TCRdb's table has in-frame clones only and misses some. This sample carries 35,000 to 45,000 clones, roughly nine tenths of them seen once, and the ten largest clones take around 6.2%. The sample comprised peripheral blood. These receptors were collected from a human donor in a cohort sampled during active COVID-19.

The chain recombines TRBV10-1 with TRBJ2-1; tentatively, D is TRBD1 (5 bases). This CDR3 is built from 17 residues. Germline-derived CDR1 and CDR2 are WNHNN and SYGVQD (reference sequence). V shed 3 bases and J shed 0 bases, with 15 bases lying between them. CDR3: CASSDPGLPSSYNEQFF. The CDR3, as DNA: TGCGCCAGCAGTGACCCAGGGCTACCGAGCTCCTACAATGAGCAGTTCTTC.

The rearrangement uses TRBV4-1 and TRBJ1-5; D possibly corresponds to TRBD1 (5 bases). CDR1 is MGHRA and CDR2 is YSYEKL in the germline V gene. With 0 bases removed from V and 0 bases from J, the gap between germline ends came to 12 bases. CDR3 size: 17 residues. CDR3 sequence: CASSQESTGHSNQPQHF. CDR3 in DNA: TGCGCCAGCAGCCAAGAATCCACCGGACATAGCAATCAGCCCCAGCATTTT.

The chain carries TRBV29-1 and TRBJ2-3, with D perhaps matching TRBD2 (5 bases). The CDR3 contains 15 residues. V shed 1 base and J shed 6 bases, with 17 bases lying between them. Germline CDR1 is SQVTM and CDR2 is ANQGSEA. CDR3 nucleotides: TGCAGCGTTGAAGGGCGGCGGGTTGGTATCGATACGCAGTATTTT. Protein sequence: CSVEGRRVGIDTQYF.

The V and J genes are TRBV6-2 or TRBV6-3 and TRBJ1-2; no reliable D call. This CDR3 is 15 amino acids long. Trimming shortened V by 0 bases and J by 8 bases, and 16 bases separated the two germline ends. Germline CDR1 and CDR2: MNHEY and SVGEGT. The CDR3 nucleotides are TGTGCCAGCAGTTACTCATCGGGTCCTCTTGGCGGCTACACCTTC. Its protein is CASSYSSGPLGGYTF.

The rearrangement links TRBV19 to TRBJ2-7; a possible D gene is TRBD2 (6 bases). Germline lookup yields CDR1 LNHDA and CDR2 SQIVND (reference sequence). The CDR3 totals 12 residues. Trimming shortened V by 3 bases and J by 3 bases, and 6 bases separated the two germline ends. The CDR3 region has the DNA TGTGCCAGTAGTATCGGGGGCTACGAGCAGTACTTC. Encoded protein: CASSIGGYEQYF.

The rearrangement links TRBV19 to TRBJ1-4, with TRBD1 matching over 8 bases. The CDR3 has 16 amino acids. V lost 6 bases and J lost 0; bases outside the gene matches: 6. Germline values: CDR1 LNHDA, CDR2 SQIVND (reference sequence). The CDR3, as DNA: TGTGCCAGTAGGGACAGGGCGCGGGCAACTAATGAAAAACTGTTTTTT. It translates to CASRDRARATNEKLFF. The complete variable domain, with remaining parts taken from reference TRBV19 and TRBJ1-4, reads DGGITQSPKYLFRKEGQNVTLSCEQNLNHDAMYWYRQDPGQGLRLIYYSQIVNDFQKGDIAEGYSVSREKKESFPLTVTSAQKNPTAFYLCASRDRARATNEKLFFGSGTQLSVL.

The DNA for the CDR3 is TGTGCCAGCAGTGCGGGACAGGGGACTGGCACAGATACGCAGTATTTT. Amino acids: CASSAGQGTGTDTQYF. The V gene is TRBV6-4, the J gene TRBJ2-3, with 10 bases that match TRBD1. J gave up 1 base and V 4 bases, and 5 bases lay outside the gene matches. From germline, CDR1 is MRHNA and CDR2 SNTAGT. The length of the CDR3 is 16 residues.

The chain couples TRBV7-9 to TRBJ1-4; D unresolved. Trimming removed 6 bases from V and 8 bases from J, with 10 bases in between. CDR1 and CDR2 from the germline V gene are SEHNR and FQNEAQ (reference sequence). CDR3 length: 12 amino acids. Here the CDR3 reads CASSLLSEKLFF. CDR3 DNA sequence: TGTGCCAGCAGTTTATTGTCGGAAAAACTGTTTTTT. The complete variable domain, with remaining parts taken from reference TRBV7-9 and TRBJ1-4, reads DTGVSQNPRHKITKRGQNVTFRCDPISEHNRLYWYRQTLGQGPEFLTYFQNEAQLEKSRLLSDRFSAERPKGSFSTLEIQRTEQGDSAMYLCASSLLSEKLFFGSGTQLSVL.

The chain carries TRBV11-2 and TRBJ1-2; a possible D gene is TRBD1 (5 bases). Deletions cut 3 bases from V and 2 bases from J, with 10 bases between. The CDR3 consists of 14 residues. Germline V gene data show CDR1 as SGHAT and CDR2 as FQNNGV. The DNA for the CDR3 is TGTGCCAGCAGCTTTTCCCCAGGGAACTATGGCTACACCTTC. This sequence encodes CASSFSPGNYGYTF.

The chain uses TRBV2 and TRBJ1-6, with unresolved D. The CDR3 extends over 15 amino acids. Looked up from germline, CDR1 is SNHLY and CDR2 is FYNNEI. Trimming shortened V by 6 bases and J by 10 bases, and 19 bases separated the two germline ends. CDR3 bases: TGTGCCAGCAGAGACTATCGAGGGAACGAATCACCCCTCCACTTT. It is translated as CASRDYRGNESPLHF.

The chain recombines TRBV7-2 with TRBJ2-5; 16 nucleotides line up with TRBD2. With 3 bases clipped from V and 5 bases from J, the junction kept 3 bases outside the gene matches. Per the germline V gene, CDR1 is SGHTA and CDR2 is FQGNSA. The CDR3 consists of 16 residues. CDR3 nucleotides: TGTGCCAGCAGCTTCGGGACTAGCGGGGGGGTGGAGACCCAGTACTTC. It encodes CASSFGTSGGVETQYF.

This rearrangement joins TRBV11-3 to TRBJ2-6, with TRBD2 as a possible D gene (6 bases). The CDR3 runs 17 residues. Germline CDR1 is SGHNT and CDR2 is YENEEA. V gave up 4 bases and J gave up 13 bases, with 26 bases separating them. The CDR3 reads CASSSRVRGIPRAVLTF. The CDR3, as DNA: TGTGCCAGCAGCTCCAGGGTTCGCGGGATTCCTCGGGCGGTCCTGACTTTC.

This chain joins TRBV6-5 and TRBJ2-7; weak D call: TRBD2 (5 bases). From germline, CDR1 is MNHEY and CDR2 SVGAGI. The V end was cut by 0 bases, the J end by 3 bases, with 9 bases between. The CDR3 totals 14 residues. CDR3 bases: TGTGCCAGCAGTTACTCAGGCGACTACTACGAGCAGTACTTC. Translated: CASSYSGDYYEQYF.

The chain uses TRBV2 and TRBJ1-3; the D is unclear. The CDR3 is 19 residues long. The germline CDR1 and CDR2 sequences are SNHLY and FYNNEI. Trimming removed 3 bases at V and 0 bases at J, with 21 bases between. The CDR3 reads CASSDLMIHGPSSGNTIYF. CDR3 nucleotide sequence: TGTGCCAGCAGTGACTTAATGATCCACGGTCCGAGCTCTGGAAACACCATATATTTT.

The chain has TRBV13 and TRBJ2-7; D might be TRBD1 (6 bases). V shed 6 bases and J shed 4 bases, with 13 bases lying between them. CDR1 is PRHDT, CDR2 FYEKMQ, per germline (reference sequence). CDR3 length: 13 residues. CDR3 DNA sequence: TGTGCCAGCAGTGGGCAGGGGAGATACGAGCAGTACTTC. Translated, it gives CASSGQGRYEQYF.

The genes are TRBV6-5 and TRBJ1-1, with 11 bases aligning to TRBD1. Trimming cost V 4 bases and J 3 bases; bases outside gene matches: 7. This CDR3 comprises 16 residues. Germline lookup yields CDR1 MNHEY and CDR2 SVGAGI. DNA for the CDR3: TGTGCCAGCAGTTTCCTACCGGGACAGGGGGACACTGAAGCTTTCTTT. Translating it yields CASSFLPGQGDTEAFF.

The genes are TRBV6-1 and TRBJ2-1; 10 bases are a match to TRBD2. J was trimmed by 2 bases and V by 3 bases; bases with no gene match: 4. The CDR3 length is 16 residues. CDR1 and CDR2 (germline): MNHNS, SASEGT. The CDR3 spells CASSETAGGPYNEQFF. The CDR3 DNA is TGTGCCAGCAGTGAGACAGCGGGAGGGCCCTACAATGAGCAGTTCTTC.

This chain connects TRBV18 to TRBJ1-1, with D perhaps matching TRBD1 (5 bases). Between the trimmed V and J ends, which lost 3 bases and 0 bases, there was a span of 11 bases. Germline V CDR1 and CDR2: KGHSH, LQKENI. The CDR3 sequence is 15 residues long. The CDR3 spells CASSPGGRMNTEAFF. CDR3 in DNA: TGTGCCAGCTCACCGGGGGGTAGGATGAACACTGAAGCTTTCTTT.

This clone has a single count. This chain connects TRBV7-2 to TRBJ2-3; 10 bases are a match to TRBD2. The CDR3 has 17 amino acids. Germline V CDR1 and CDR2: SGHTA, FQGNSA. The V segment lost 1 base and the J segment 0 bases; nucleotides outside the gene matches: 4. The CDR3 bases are TGTGCCAGCAGCTTAGAGGTGACTAGCGGGAGCACAGATACGCAGTATTTT. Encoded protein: CASSLEVTSGSTDTQYF. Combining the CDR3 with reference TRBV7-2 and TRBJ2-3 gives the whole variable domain GAGVSQSPSNKVTEKGKDVELRCDPISGHTALYWYRQSLGQGLEFLIYFQGNSAPDKSGLPSDRFSAERTGGSVSTLTIQRTQQEDSAVYLCASSLEVTSGSTDTQYFGPGTRLTVL.

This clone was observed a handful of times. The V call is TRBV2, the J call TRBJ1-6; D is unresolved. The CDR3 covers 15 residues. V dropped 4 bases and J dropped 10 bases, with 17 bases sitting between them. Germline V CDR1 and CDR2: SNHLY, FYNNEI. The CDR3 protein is CASSGEGLGGSPLHF. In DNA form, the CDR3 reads TGTGCCAGCAGTGGTGAAGGCCTCGGCGGATCACCCCTCCACTTT.

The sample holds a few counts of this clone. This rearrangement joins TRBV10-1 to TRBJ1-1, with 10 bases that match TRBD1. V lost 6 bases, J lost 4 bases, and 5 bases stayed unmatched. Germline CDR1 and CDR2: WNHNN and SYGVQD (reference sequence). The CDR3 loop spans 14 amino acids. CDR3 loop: CASSGTGESTEAFF. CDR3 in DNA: TGCGCCAGCAGCGGGACAGGGGAGAGCACTGAAGCTTTCTTT.

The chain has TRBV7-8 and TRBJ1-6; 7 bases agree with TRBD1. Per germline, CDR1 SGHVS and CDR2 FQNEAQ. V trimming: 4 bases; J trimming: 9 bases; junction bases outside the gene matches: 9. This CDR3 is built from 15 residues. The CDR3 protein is CASSYYTGVVSPLHF. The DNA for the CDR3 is TGTGCCAGCAGCTACTATACAGGGGTGGTTTCACCCCTCCACTTT.

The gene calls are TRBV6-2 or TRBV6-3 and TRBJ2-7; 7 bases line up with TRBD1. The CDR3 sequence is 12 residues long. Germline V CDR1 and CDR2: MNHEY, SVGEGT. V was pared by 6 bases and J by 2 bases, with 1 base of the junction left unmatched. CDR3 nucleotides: TGTGCCAGCAGCGGGACAGCCTACGAGCAGTACTTC. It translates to CASSGTAYEQYF.

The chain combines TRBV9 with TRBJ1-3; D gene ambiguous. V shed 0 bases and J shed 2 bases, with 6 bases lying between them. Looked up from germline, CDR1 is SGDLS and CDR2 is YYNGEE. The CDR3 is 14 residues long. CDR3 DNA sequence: TGTGCCAGCAGCGTAGCCCCCGCTGGAAACACCATATATTTT. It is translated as CASSVAPAGNTIYF.

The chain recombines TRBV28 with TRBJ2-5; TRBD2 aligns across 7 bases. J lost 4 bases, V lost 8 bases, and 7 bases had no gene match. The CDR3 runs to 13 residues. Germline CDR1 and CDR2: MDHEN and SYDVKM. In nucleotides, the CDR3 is TGTGCCAGCTGGGGGGGTACTAGAGAGACCCAGTACTTC. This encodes CASWGGTRETQYF.

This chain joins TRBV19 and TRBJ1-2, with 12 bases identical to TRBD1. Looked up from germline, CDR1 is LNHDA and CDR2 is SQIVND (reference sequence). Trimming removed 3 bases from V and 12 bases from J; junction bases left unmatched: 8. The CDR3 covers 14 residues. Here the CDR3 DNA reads TGTGCCAGTAGTATCGGGGGACAGGGGGCCGGTCACACCTTC. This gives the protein CASSIGGQGAGHTF.

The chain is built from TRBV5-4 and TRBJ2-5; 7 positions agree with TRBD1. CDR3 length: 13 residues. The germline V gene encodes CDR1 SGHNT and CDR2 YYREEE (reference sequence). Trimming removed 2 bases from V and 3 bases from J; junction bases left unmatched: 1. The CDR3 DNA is TGTGCCAGCAGCTTCGGGACAGAAGAGACCCAGTACTTC. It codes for CASSFGTEETQYF.